This T cell receptor beta chain was identified during a study of cytomegalovirus exposure and HLA in healthy donors. Points from the study as a whole: The study recorded over 150 TCR beta chains that were cytomegalovirus-associated. Common viral pathogens were later found to be apparently linked to several of the most significant clusters.

This clone was detected a few times. As yet, its antigen is unknown. The CDR3 totals 15 residues. Between the trimmed V and J ends, which lost 0 bases and 0 bases, there was a span of 7 bases. Germline V lookup: CDR1 SGHAT, CDR2 FQDESV (reference sequence). Primers included in the PCR were 60 Vbeta and 13 Jbeta primers. Libraries were prepared by immunoSEQ multiplex PCR; TCRdb keeps only in-frame clonotypes and omits some of them. The sample carries 150,000 to 200,000 clones, roughly 80% recorded once. The chain uses TRBV11-1 and TRBJ2-3, with D possibly being TRBD2 (5 bases). The source of this sequence is a woman aged 40-49 years in good health and CMV-seropositive. Sequencing was performed on PBMCs. The CDR3 DNA is TGTGCCAGCAGCTTAGCGGGAGAGAGCACAGATACGCAGTATTTT. Translated, it gives CASSLAGESTDTQYF.